These T cell receptor beta chains were read from a single sample in a study of T cells in Graves' hyperthyroidism and ophthalmopathy. TCRdb re-called the multiplex PCR reads through MiXCR, storing one row per CDR3 protein. The sample consists of over 250,000 distinct CDR3 sequences, 20% to 25% of them appearing once. The sequenced sample was blood. These receptors all stem from a man in his forties with Graves' hyperthyroidism that later progressed to Graves' ophthalmopathy. CDR3s include the opening cysteine and the closing phenylalanine or tryptophan. Each record gives: clone size, D gene, V gene, J gene, CDR3 DNA, CDR3 protein. The D gene is left open where the match is weak. Not all rows give a size; the values are once, few, many and, for expanded clones, a class.

many,TRBD1,TRBV20-1,TRBJ2-7,TGCAGTGCTTCCGGACAGGGGATCTACGAGCAGTACTTC,CSASGQGIYEQYF
many,TRBD2,TRBV5-1,TRBJ2-1,TGCGCCAGCAGCTGGCCCGGGACTAGCGGGTACAATGAGCAGTTCTTC,CASSWPGTSGYNEQFF
many,-,TRBV5-1,TRBJ2-7,TGCGCCAGCAGCTTGGAGCCAGGGACCTACGAGCAGTACTTC,CASSLEPGTYEQYF
many,TRBD2,TRBV5-1,TRBJ2-5,TGCGCCAGCAGCTATCCGGGACTAGCGGGAGATCGCGAGACCCAGTACTTC,CASSYPGLAGDRETQYF
-,-,TRBV12-3/TRBV12-4,TRBJ1-1,TGTGCCAGCAGTTTAGCGGGGCAGGGTGAAGCTTTCTTT,CASSLAGQGEAFF
many,-,TRBV12-3/TRBV12-4,TRBJ2-4,TGTGCCAGCAGCTTAGGACTAGCCAAAAACATTCAGTACTTC,CASSLGLAKNIQYF
many,-,TRBV3-1,TRBJ1-1,TGTGCCAGCAGCTTTGTTGCAGGTACTGAAGCTTTCTTT,CASSFVAGTEAFF
-,-,TRBV28,TRBJ1-1,TGTGCCAGCAGTCCCGCGTGGCAGGATGCCGCTGAAGCTTTCTTT,CASSPAWQDAAEAFF
many,TRBD1,TRBV29-1,TRBJ1-2,TGCAGCGTCGGGGACAGGCGCAACTATGGCTACACCTTC,CSVGDRRNYGYTF
many,-,TRBV4-2,TRBJ1-2,TGTGCCAGCAGCCACCAAACGGGGACGTCCTTTTTCTATGGCTACACCTTC,CASSHQTGTSFFYGYTF
few,-,TRBV30,TRBJ2-1,TGTGCCTGGAGTATAGGGGGGACTTTCGAGCAGTTCTTC,CAWSIGGTFEQFF
many,TRBD1,TRBV5-1,TRBJ2-7,TGCGCCAGCAGCGCCGGGACAGCCTCCTACGAGCAGTACTTC,CASSAGTASYEQYF
-,TRBD2,TRBV20-1,TRBJ2-5,TGCAGTGCTTTTTCCGGGACTAGCGGGAGAGGGGAGACCCAGTACTTC,CSAFSGTSGRGETQYF
many,-,TRBV6-5,TRBJ1-2,TGTGCCAGCAGTTACCGGGACACACACTATGGCTACACCTTC,CASSYRDTHYGYTF
-,TRBD1,TRBV6-1,TRBJ2-2,TGTGCCAGCAGTCAACAGGGGGGCGGGGAGCTGTTTTTT,CASSQQGGGELFF
many,-,TRBV7-9,TRBJ2-5,TGTGCCAGCAGCTTACGGGAGTCGGAGACCCAGTACTTC,CASSLRESETQYF
many,-,TRBV15,TRBJ2-7,TGTGCCACCAGCAGAGCAGAAGACGAGCAGTACTTC,CATSRAEDEQYF
-,TRBD1,TRBV7-2,TRBJ1-2,TGTGCCAGCAGCTCACCTCCAGGGGGCGCTTATGGCTACACCTTC,CASSSPPGGAYGYTF
many,TRBD1,TRBV7-2,TRBJ1-2,TGTGCCAGCAGCTTAGCGGGACAGGGAATAAACTATGGCTACACCTTC,CASSLAGQGINYGYTF
many,TRBD1,TRBV12-3/TRBV12-4,TRBJ2-5,TGTGCCAGCAGTCGCGACAGGGCTCAAGAGACCCAGTACTTC,CASSRDRAQETQYF
many,TRBD1,TRBV2,TRBJ2-7,TGTGCCGGAGGACAGGGGCGCTACGAGCAGTACTTC,CAGGQGRYEQYF
many,-,TRBV29-1,TRBJ1-1,TGCAGCGTTGAAGAACCGGGAGCTTTCTTT,CSVEEPGAFF
-,TRBD1,TRBV18,TRBJ1-1,TGTGCCAGCTCACCTTCCGCGTCAGGGGGAAGTAAAGCTTTCTTT,CASSPSASGGSKAFF
many,-,TRBV6-5,TRBJ1-5,TGTGCCAGCAGTACAGGAAGCAATCAGCCCCAGCATTTT,CASSTGSNQPQHF
many,-,TRBV20-1,TRBJ2-7,TGCAGTGCTATCGTCCTCTCCTACGAGCAGTACTTC,CSAIVLSYEQYF
many,TRBD1,TRBV2,TRBJ1-2,TGTGCCAGCAGCCGGGACAGGGGCCCTAACTATGGCTACACCTTC,CASSRDRGPNYGYTF
few,-,TRBV30,TRBJ1-1,TGTGCCTCTAACGTCAGGGGAGACAGGGAAGCTTTCTTT,CASNVRGDREAFF
few,-,TRBV19,TRBJ2-6,TGTGCCAGTAGTATTCCGCGGGGAAACTATGGGGCCAACGTCCTGACTTTC,CASSIPRGNYGANVLTF
many,-,TRBV7-8,TRBJ1-1,TGTGCCAGCAGCCCACGACGGAATGAAGCTTTCTTT,CASSPRRNEAFF
many,-,TRBV19,TRBJ2-4,TGTGCCAGTAGTATTCAGACCGACGGAGCCATTCAGTACTTC,CASSIQTDGAIQYF
many,-,TRBV11-2,TRBJ1-1,TGTGCCAGCAGCCAGGGACACCAAATTCCAAACACTGAAGCTTTCTTT,CASSQGHQIPNTEAFF
many,-,TRBV2,TRBJ1-5,TGTGCCAGCAGTGAGCATAGGGGAGATCAGCCCCAGCATTTT,CASSEHRGDQPQHF
many,-,TRBV2,TRBJ2-4,TGTGCCAGCAGTCCCGAGACAGGTACCTTTCAGTACTTC,CASSPETGTFQYF
-,-,TRBV7-6,TRBJ2-5,TGTGCCAGCAGCTTAAATGTGGCGGGTGGGAAAGAGACCCAGTACTTC,CASSLNVAGGKETQYF
-,-,TRBV11-2,TRBJ1-1,TGTGCCAGCAGTTCCCTCTCAGGGAGGACTGAAGCTTTCTTT,CASSSLSGRTEAFF
many,-,TRBV27,TRBJ2-3,TGTGCCAGCAGTCGTTATCCCCTTAGCGGTCAAGACACAGATACGCAGTATTTT,CASSRYPLSGQDTDTQYF
many,-,TRBV5-1,TRBJ1-2,TGCGCCAGCAGCTTAGGGCAACTCTATGGCTACACCTTC,CASSLGQLYGYTF
-,-,TRBV6-1,TRBJ2-7,TGTGCCAGCAGAAGCAAAACGGGGTCCTACGAGCAGTACTTC,CASRSKTGSYEQYF
-,-,TRBV6-1,TRBJ2-2,TGTGCCACTGCGGTTGGGACCGGGGAGCTGTTTTTT,CATAVGTGELFF
-,-,TRBV7-2,TRBJ2-2,TGTGCCAGCAGTGAGACCGCAGGGGCCACCGGGGAGCTGTTTTTT,CASSETAGATGELFF
many,-,TRBV6-2/TRBV6-3,TRBJ2-2,TGTGCCAGCAGTCGCGTGGGTACGAACACCGGGGAGCTGTTTTTT,CASSRVGTNTGELFF
-,-,TRBV20-1,TRBJ2-7,TGCAGTGCTAGAGGACTATCCCGGGAGCAGTACTTC,CSARGLSREQYF
many,-,TRBV11-2,TRBJ1-2,TGTGCCAACAGCTTCTACGGTCCTGGCTACACCTTC,CANSFYGPGYTF
many,-,TRBV11-2,TRBJ1-2,TGTGCCAGCAGCTTAGATCGTGCAGGCGGCTACACCTTC,CASSLDRAGGYTF
few,TRBD1,TRBV5-1,TRBJ1-5,TGCGCCAGCAGCGCCCAGACAGGGGATAGCAATCAGCCCCAGCATTTT,CASSAQTGDSNQPQHF
many,-,TRBV7-3,TRBJ2-7,TGTGCCAGCAGTGAGGGCCCCGCCCCTTCCTACGAGCAGTACTTC,CASSEGPAPSYEQYF
many,TRBD1,TRBV3-1,TRBJ2-5,TGTGCCAGCAGCCATCCCGGACAGGGCGGGCAAGAGACCCAGTACTTC,CASSHPGQGGQETQYF
many,TRBD1,TRBV7-8,TRBJ2-5,TGTGCCAGCAGCCATCGACAGGGGTCGAGAGAGACCCAGTACTTC,CASSHRQGSRETQYF
many,-,TRBV5-1,TRBJ2-7,TGCGCCAGCAGCTTGGTCTACGGCTACGAGCAGTACTTC,CASSLVYGYEQYF
-,TRBD2,TRBV27,TRBJ2-2,TGTGCCAGCAGCCGGACTAGCGGGAGAATTTACACCGGGGAGCTGTTTTTT,CASSRTSGRIYTGELFF
many,-,TRBV14,TRBJ2-2,TGTGCCAGCAGCCACGTATGGGCCGGGGAGCTGTTTTTT,CASSHVWAGELFF
many,TRBD1,TRBV24-1,TRBJ1-2,TGTGCCACCAGTGATACCGGGACAGGAAATGGCTACACCTTC,CATSDTGTGNGYTF
many,TRBD1,TRBV7-8,TRBJ2-7,TGTGCCAGCCATCCAGGGGCAGGGGGCGTTTCGTACGAGCAGTACTTC,CASHPGAGGVSYEQYF
many,-,TRBV10-1,TRBJ2-5,TGCGCCAGCAGTGAGGTGGACCAAGAGACCCAGTACTTC,CASSEVDQETQYF
many,TRBD2,TRBV4-2,TRBJ2-2,TGTGCCAGCAGCCCGGGACTAGCGGCCCTTACGAACACCGGGGAGCTGTTTTTT,CASSPGLAALTNTGELFF